The text below deals with one TCR beta chain. Antigen: not known. TCRdb processed the reads anew with MiXCR; each CDR3 protein has one entry. The sample lists around 530,000 distinct CDR3 sequences, more than 25% occurring once. This entry belongs to a study of T cell repertoires in cytomegalovirus infection. Study results and caveats: It was HLA-C-restricted CMV-specific TCR beta clonotypes that dominated the response ex vivo. Summed frequency of shared TCR beta families picked out CMV carriers who also had the relevant HLA.

The germline V and J ends were trimmed by 6 bases and 5 bases, with 11 bases remaining between them. This CDR3 has 12 amino acids. CDR1 and CDR2 (germline): MGHDK, SYGVNS. The chain recombines TRBV25-1 with TRBJ2-7; D might be TRBD2 (5 bases). Material: PBMCs. The receptor was isolated from a human donor in good health (CMV status not recorded). Some clones in this sample may be carry-over from other donors' samples. CDR3 nucleotide sequence: TGTGCCAGCAGAGGGAGATATGACGAGCAGTACTTC. Amino acid sequence: CASRGRYDEQYF.